A selection of T cell receptor beta chains follows, all from one sample in a study of cytomegalovirus exposure and HLA in healthy donors. The data were produced by immunoSEQ multiplex PCR, yet TCRdb's version contains in-frame clones alone and is incomplete. The sample includes about 78,000 clones, approximately 80% seen only once; the top ten take around a quarter. Sequencing was performed on PBMCs. All receptors derive from a woman aged 45 to 65 in good health and CMV-seropositive. Each CDR3 is given with its conserved first and last residue. D genes are given only for firm matches. Rows may omit the clone size; those that give it use once, few, many or a size class.

V	D	size	J	DNA	CDR3
TRBV6-5	.	.	TRBJ2-3	TGTGCCAGCAGTTACTCGACTTTAACTGGCACAGATACGCAGTATTTT	CASSYSTLTGTDTQYF
TRBV7-9	TRBD2	.	TRBJ2-5	TGTGCCAGCAGCTTAGATGGTCGGGGGGTCCGAGAGACCCAGTACTTC	CASSLDGRGVRETQYF
TRBV5-1	TRBD1	once	TRBJ2-3	TGCGCCAGCAACCCGGGACAGCGCACAGATACGCAGTATTTT	CASNPGQRTDTQYF
TRBV13	.	few	TRBJ1-5	TGTGCCAAAGGGGGCAATCAGCCCCAGCATTTT	CAKGGNQPQHF
TRBV7-8	.	.	TRBJ1-3	TGTGCCAGCAGCTTCGGGGGCCGGGGGGCACCTGGAAACACCATATATTTT	CASSFGGRGAPGNTIYF
TRBV5-4	.	once	TRBJ1-1	TGTGCCAGCAGCTTGGCCGCAGGGAAGAACACTGAAGCTTTCTTT	CASSLAAGKNTEAFF
TRBV7-8	.	few	TRBJ2-7	TGTGCCAGCAGCTTACTCCCATCTTCGGACGAGCAGTACTTC	CASSLLPSSDEQYF
TRBV5-1	TRBD2	.	TRBJ2-1	TGCGCCAGCAGGGCGGGAGGGCCGAGGAACAATGAGCAGTTCTTC	CASRAGGPRNNEQFF
TRBV6-5	TRBD1	.	TRBJ1-4	TGTGCCAGCAGTCTCCGGGACAGGTCGGAAAAACTGTTTTTT	CASSLRDRSEKLFF
TRBV27	TRBD1	.	TRBJ1-2	TGTGCCAGCAGTTTATCGGGACAGGGGTCTTTTGGCTACACCTTC	CASSLSGQGSFGYTF
TRBV5-5	TRBD1	.	TRBJ1-2	TGTGCCAGCAGCCGGACAGGGGGCAACTATGGCTACACCTTC	CASSRTGGNYGYTF
TRBV6-5	.	.	TRBJ1-1	TGTGCCAGCAGTGAACTAGTCCCTGTAACTGAAGCTTTCTTT	CASSELVPVTEAFF
TRBV27	TRBD1	.	TRBJ1-4	TGTGCCAGCAGTTTATATCCTCGGGGGACAGGTCCGGAAAAACTGTTTTTT	CASSLYPRGTGPEKLFF
TRBV27	.	.	TRBJ1-2	TGTGCCAGCAGTTCCCTTGGGGCCCAGGGGGGCTACACCTTC	CASSSLGAQGGYTF
TRBV19	.	.	TRBJ2-1	TGTGCCAGTAATTCGTACAGTGCGGGGAATGAGCAGTTCTTC	CASNSYSAGNEQFF
TRBV11-3	.	.	TRBJ2-1	TGTGCCAGCAGCTTCGACAGTCTCAACTCCTACAATGAGCAGTTCTTC	CASSFDSLNSYNEQFF
TRBV7-9	.	.	TRBJ1-4	TGTGCCAGCAGCTCGTGGACTTCCGCCGCCTTTGAAAAACTGTTTTTT	CASSSWTSAAFEKLFF
TRBV7-9	.	.	TRBJ2-2	TGTGCCAGCAGCTTAGGGCAGGCCCCCGTGGAGCTGTTTTTT	CASSLGQAPVELFF
TRBV5-1	TRBD1	.	TRBJ2-7	TGCGCCAGCAGCGTCCTGGGACAGGGAGAGGGCGAGCAGTACTTC	CASSVLGQGEGEQYF
TRBV6-4	.	.	TRBJ1-1	TGTGCCGGCAGTGAAGAGGACAACATGAACACTAAAGCTTTCTTT	CAGSEEDNMNTKAFF
TRBV30	.	once	TRBJ1-4	TGTGCCTGGAAACGGACGGGGGGAGGTGAAAAACTGTTTTTT	CAWKRTGGGEKLFF
TRBV28	TRBD2	.	TRBJ2-3	TGTGCCAGCAGTTCCGCTAGTAGCGGGGATAGCACAGATACGCAGTATTTT	CASSSASSGDSTDTQYF
TRBV5-6	.	.	TRBJ2-2	TGTGCCAGCAGCTGGGTGCGCAGGACTAAAGCACCCGGGGAGCTGTTTTTT	CASSWVRRTKAPGELFF
TRBV10-2	.	once	TRBJ1-2	TGCGCCAGCAGTTTAGGGGATAGCTATGGCTACACCTTC	CASSLGDSYGYTF
TRBV19	TRBD1	.	TRBJ1-2	TGTGCCAGTAGTATAACGGCAGGGGGCTTTAACTATGGCTACACCTTC	CASSITAGGFNYGYTF
TRBV5-1	.	few	TRBJ2-1	TGCGCCAGCAGCTCGAGATCGGACAATGAGCAGTTCTTC	CASSSRSDNEQFF
TRBV27	.	.	TRBJ1-2	TGTGCCAGCAGTTTATCGGGCGTCTATGGCTACACCTTC	CASSLSGVYGYTF
TRBV4-1	TRBD1	few	TRBJ2-7	TGCGCCAGCAGCCAAGAGGTACAGGGGGCTCCCTACGAGCAGTACTTC	CASSQEVQGAPYEQYF
TRBV29-1	.	few	TRBJ1-1	TGCAGCGTTGCCCCGCGACAGGCGAAGAACACTGAAGCTTTCTTT	CSVAPRQAKNTEAFF
TRBV5-6	.	once	TRBJ2-5	TGTGCCAGCAGCTTGATCGGGGGTTTCCAAGAGACCCAGTACTTC	CASSLIGGFQETQYF
TRBV10-3	TRBD1	few	TRBJ1-3	TGTGCCATCAGTGTCATGACAGGGTCCACTGGAAACACCATATATTTT	CAISVMTGSTGNTIYF
TRBV2	.	.	TRBJ2-5	TGTGCCAGCAGTGAAACTGAAGAGACCCAGTACTTC	CASSETEETQYF
TRBV10-3	.	few	TRBJ1-4	TGTGCCATCAGCCAAGACAGCTTTAATGAAAAACTGTTTTTT	CAISQDSFNEKLFF
TRBV2	.	.	TRBJ1-1	TGTGCCAGCATCTACTCACCGAACACTGAAGCTTTCTTT	CASIYSPNTEAFF
TRBV4-1	TRBD1	.	TRBJ1-2	TGCGCCAGCAGCCAGCCAGGGGGCGCTAACTATGGCTACACCTTC	CASSQPGGANYGYTF
TRBV15	.	.	TRBJ2-3	TGTGCCACCAGCGAGTGGGGGGGCGGGACAGATACGCAGTATTTT	CATSEWGGGTDTQYF
TRBV4-2	TRBD1	few	TRBJ1-3	TGTGCCAGCACCCCAGGGGGGAACACCATATATTTT	CASTPGGNTIYF
TRBV19	TRBD2	.	TRBJ2-3	TGTGCCAGTAGTATAGCCAGCGGGGGGGCCATCGGTACGCAGTATTTT	CASSIASGGAIGTQYF
TRBV7-7	.	.	TRBJ2-5	TGTGCTAGCAGCTTAGGGGTGGTTAGGAGTGGCGAGACCCAGTACTTC	CASSLGVVRSGETQYF